What follows is one T cell receptor beta chain and its context. These data are taken from a study of T cell changes during pregnancy in multiple sclerosis. The J segment lost 1 base and the V segment lost 4 bases, leaving 8 bases of the junction unmatched. The CDR3 has 17 amino acids. Germline CDR1 is MRHNA and CDR2 is SNTAGT. Clones were sequenced by immunoSEQ multiplex PCR, and TCRdb holds only the in-frame ones, with some missing. The sample has about 50,000 clones; 80% to 95% are singletons. The sequence was obtained from a female donor with multiple sclerosis, enrolled in a pregnancy study. The sample consisted of CD4+ T cells from peripheral blood mononuclear cells, taken in the second trimester of pregnancy. The rearrangement links TRBV6-4 to TRBJ2-1, with 9 bases fitting TRBD2. The CDR3 loop reads CASSVNGGGGSYNEQFF. In DNA, the CDR3 is TGTGCCAGCAGTGTAAACGGCGGGGGGGGGTCCTACAATGAGCAGTTCTTC.